This note documents a single TCR beta chain sequence. This entry is derived from a study of cytomegalovirus exposure and HLA in healthy donors. Clones were read by immunoSEQ multiplex PCR, and TCRdb kept only the in-frame ones, dropping some. The sample lists approximately 210,000 clones; 86% were seen once. The CDR3 spans 13 residues. Trimming pared 5 bases from V and 2 bases from J, leaving 9 bases between. Germline V gene lookup returns CDR1 SEHNR and CDR2 FQNEAQ (reference sequence). The material sequenced was PBMCs. This rearrangement joins TRBV7-9 to TRBJ1-1; D unclear. This TCR came from a woman younger than 35 in good health and CMV-seronegative. The CDR3 protein is CASSPESNTEAFF. DNA of the CDR3: TGTGCCAGCAGCCCAGAAAGTAACACTGAAGCTTTCTTT. Variable domain in full (rest from reference TRBV7-9 and TRBJ1-1): DTGVSQNPRHKITKRGQNVTFRCDPISEHNRLYWYRQTLGQGPEFLTYFQNEAQLEKSRLLSDRFSAERPKGSFSTLEIQRTEQGDSAMYLCASSPESNTEAFFGQGTRLTVV.